Each of the 28 T cell receptor beta chains below was sequenced from the same sample in a study of CD8+CD57+ T cells in acquired aplastic anemia. The patients chosen for sequencing had shown expansion of CD8+CD57+ cells (detected by flow cytometry). TCR beta VDJ and CDR3 profiles were obtained from a genomic DNA template. A single record per CDR3 protein comes from TCRdb applying MiXCR to the reads. This table holds 200,000 or so distinct CDR3 sequences, around 45% found once. Source material: sorted CD4+, CD8+, or CD8+CD57+ T cells (not recorded which) from PBMCs. The receptors were sampled from a human donor with aplastic anemia.

The J gene is TRBJ2-7, the V gene TRBV20-1; TRBD1 or TRBD2 may be the D gene (5 bases each). Trimming cost V 5 bases and J 6 bases, with 17 bases left between them. CDR1 DFQATT and CDR2 SNEGSKA come from the germline V gene (reference sequence). This CDR3 has 13 amino acids. The CDR3 region has the DNA TGCAGTGCTGAACGGGGCGGTGGATCCGAGCAGTACTTC. Encoded protein: CSAERGGGSEQYF.

J is TRBJ2-4 and V is TRBV20-1; D is ambiguous. In germline, CDR1 is DFQATT, CDR2 SNEGSKA (reference sequence). The CDR3 is 15 residues long. Trimming took 0 bases from V and 0 from J, leaving 9 bases between them. The CDR3 DNA reads as TGCAGTGCTAGAGATCCGTGGGTAGCCAAAAACATTCAGTACTTC. Translated: CSARDPWVAKNIQYF.

The chain uses TRBV3-1 and TRBJ2-7, with D possibly being TRBD1 (5 bases). V lost 1 base to trimming and J lost 1 base, with 17 bases between them. The germline gives CDR1 LGHDT, CDR2 YNNKEL (reference sequence). The CDR3 spans 17 residues. The CDR3 region has the DNA TGTGCCAGCAGCCAAGTTTTACGGACAAGTGGGTCCTACGAGCAGTACTTC. It yields the protein CASSQVLRTSGSYEQYF.

This clonotype has more than one count but fewer than ten. A clone one base away is much larger, so this may be a read error. This rearrangement joins TRBV5-1 to TRBJ2-7; TRBD2 might be the D (5 bases). Per germline, CDR1 SGHRS and CDR2 YFSETQ. V lost 4 bases, J lost 2 bases, and 13 bases lay in between. The CDR3 spans 14 residues. The CDR3: CASSPRGNPYEQYF. CDR3 nucleotides: TGCGCCAGCAGCCCAAGAGGGAACCCCTACGAGCAGTACTTC.

This clonotype was detected only a few times. The rearrangement uses TRBV6-1 and TRBJ1-4; D gene ambiguous. Trimming left V 5 bases short and J 8 bases short, with 15 bases between. This CDR3 has 14 residues. CDR1 MNHNS and CDR2 SASEGT come from the germline V gene. Here the CDR3 DNA reads TGTGCCAGCAGTACGACGACCTCGGGGGAAAAACTGTTTTTT. Encoded protein: CASSTTTSGEKLFF.

The table lists this clonotype with many counts. The V gene is TRBV7-2, the J gene TRBJ2-1, with 12 bases fitting TRBD2. The CDR3 runs to 17 residues. Trimming cost V 3 bases and J 10 bases; bases outside gene matches: 13. Looked up from germline, CDR1 is SGHTA and CDR2 is FQGNSA. The CDR3 sequence: CASSLPRATSGSREQFF. The CDR3 DNA reads as TGTGCCAGCAGCTTGCCGAGGGCGACTAGCGGGAGCCGCGAGCAGTTCTTC.

The chain uses TRBV27 and TRBJ2-7; 8 bases fit TRBD1. V trimming: 2 bases; J trimming: 1 base; junction bases outside the gene matches: 13. This CDR3 contains 18 residues. The V gene's germline CDR1 is MNHEY and CDR2 SMNVEV (reference sequence). The CDR3 sequence is CASSLPPEQGGASYEQYF. The CDR3 region has the DNA TGTGCCAGCAGTTTACCTCCAGAACAGGGGGGAGCTTCCTACGAGCAGTACTTC.

The chain links TRBV2 to TRBJ2-7, with D perhaps being TRBD1 or TRBD2 (6 bases each). The V gene lost 8 bases and the J gene lost 3 bases, with 17 bases spanning the gap. This CDR3 is built from 14 residues. Germline assignment: CDR1 SNHLY and CDR2 FYNNEI. CDR3 region: CASLGGGGGYEQYF. Here the CDR3 DNA reads TGTGCCAGCCTAGGAGGAGGAGGGGGCTACGAGCAGTACTTC.

The genes are TRBV7-2 and TRBJ2-7; TRBD1 aligns across 8 bases. This CDR3 contains 12 residues. CDR1 SGHTA and CDR2 FQGNSA come from the germline V gene. The V and J ends lost 8 bases and 4 bases, in that order; junction bases with no gene match: 4. For the CDR3, the DNA is TGTGCCAGCGGGACAGGAGTATACGAGCAGTACTTC. It codes for CASGTGVYEQYF.

Details on this clonotype: At one of its ends the junction is not consistent with the germline gene, which may arise from a read error. The CDR3 DNA reads as TGTGCTAGCAGCTTAGGGACTAGCAGCAATGAGCAGTTCTTC. Translated: CASSLGTSSNEQFF. The chain recombines TRBV7-7 with TRBJ2-1; 9 nucleotides line up with TRBD2. Germline loops: CDR1 SSHAT, CDR2 FNYEAQ (reference sequence). CDR3 length: 14 residues.

This clonotype was found many times. The J gene is TRBJ1-6, the V gene TRBV20-1; no clear D gene. Trimming pared 3 bases from V and 0 bases from J, leaving 6 bases between. Germline values: CDR1 DFQATT, CDR2 SNEGSKA (reference sequence). CDR3 size: 14 residues. CDR3 nucleotide sequence: TGCAGTGCTAGGATAAGCTCCTATAATTCACCCCTCCACTTT. Translated: CSARISSYNSPLHF.

Worth noting for this clonotype: One junction end disagrees with the germline gene, perhaps due to a read error. The gene calls are TRBV7-6 and TRBJ2-7, with D perhaps TRBD1 or TRBD2 (5 bases each). Germline-derived CDR1 and CDR2 are SGHVS and FNYEAQ. The CDR3 totals 13 residues. The CDR3 region is CASSRGEKYEQHF. The CDR3 DNA reads as TGTGCCAGCAGCCGAGGGGAGAAGTACGAGCAGCACTTC.

This clonotype was picked up a small number of times. The chain is built from TRBV10-3 and TRBJ2-5; D gene uncertain. The CDR3 runs 14 residues. V gave up 6 bases and J gave up 2 bases, with 13 bases separating them. Germline assignment: CDR1 ENHRY and CDR2 SYGVKD. CDR3: CAIRGEVYQETQYF. The CDR3 DNA reads TGTGCCATCAGGGGCGAGGTATATCAAGAGACCCAGTACTTC.

This clonotype has ten or more counts. For the CDR3, the DNA is TGCAGTGCTAGAGATTGGGGGGACTATGGCTACACCTTC. Its protein is CSARDWGDYGYTF. The rearrangement links TRBV20-1 to TRBJ1-2; a weak D match, TRBD1 (5 bases). Trimming stripped 0 bases from V and 3 bases from J, with 8 bases between. Germline V gives CDR1 DFQATT, CDR2 SNEGSKA (reference sequence). This CDR3 comprises 13 residues.

The chain employs TRBV19 and TRBJ2-1, with no clear D. Per germline, CDR1 LNHDA and CDR2 SQIVND (reference sequence). V lost 1 base, J lost 3 bases, and 4 bases lay in between. CDR3 length: 13 amino acids. CDR3 in DNA: TGTGCCAGTAGTATAGCCGACTACAATGAGCAGTTCTTC. It specifies CASSIADYNEQFF.

This clonotype came up a few times. This rearrangement joins TRBV20-1 to TRBJ2-3, with 12 bases fitting TRBD2. Germline V CDR1 and CDR2: DFQATT, SNEGSKA (reference sequence). Losses at the gene ends were 6 bases for V and 4 bases for J; bases not matched to a gene: 5. This CDR3 has 14 amino acids. DNA of the CDR3: TGCAGTGCACCGACTAGCGGGAGCGCAGATACGCAGTATTTT. Protein sequence: CSAPTSGSADTQYF.

This clonotype has at least ten counts. This chain uses TRBV29-1 with TRBJ1-1; D gene ambiguous. Germline V gene data show CDR1 as SQVTM and CDR2 as ANQGSEA. The CDR3 is 14 amino acids. V lost 7 bases, J lost 0 bases, and 15 bases lay in between. The CDR3 bases are TGCAGCGCATTAGAACTGGTTGTGAACACTGAAGCTTTCTTT. Its protein product is CSALELVVNTEAFF.

The chain uses TRBV6-1 and TRBJ1-1; no clear D gene. Germline V gene data show CDR1 as MNHNS and CDR2 as SASEGT. This CDR3 is built from 13 residues. The V gene lost 2 bases and the J gene lost 3 bases, with 7 bases spanning the gap. CDR3 region: CASSEIGDTEAFF. In nucleotides, the CDR3 is TGTGCCAGCAGTGAAATTGGCGACACTGAAGCTTTCTTT.

The V gene is TRBV10-2, the J gene TRBJ2-7, with D perhaps TRBD1 or TRBD2 (6 bases each). Germline CDR1 and CDR2: WSHSY and SAAADI. The CDR3 consists of 16 residues. V gave up 5 bases and J gave up 2 bases, with 19 bases separating them. This chain's CDR3 is CASSPLGRGAPYEQYF. CDR3 coding DNA: TGCGCCAGCAGTCCCTTAGGAAGGGGGGCCCCCTACGAGCAGTACTTC.

Ten or more counts support this clonotype. V usage is TRBV4-3 and J usage is TRBJ1-5; D ambiguous. Per germline, CDR1 LGHNA and CDR2 YSLEER. V was clipped by 1 base and J by 6 bases, with 10 bases between them. The CDR3 is 14 residues long. CDR3: CASSQAWGGQPQHF. DNA of the CDR3: TGCGCCAGCAGCCAAGCATGGGGAGGTCAGCCCCAGCATTTT.

The chain is built from TRBV7-3 and TRBJ1-1; D is undetermined. In germline, CDR1 is SGHTA, CDR2 FQGTGA. Trimming cost V 5 bases and J 3 bases, with 10 bases left between them. The CDR3 extends over 13 amino acids. CDR3 in amino acids: CASSPTPDTEAFF. The CDR3 DNA is TGTGCCAGCAGCCCTACTCCGGACACTGAAGCTTTCTTT. Together with reference TRBV7-3 and TRBJ1-1, the CDR3 gives the full variable domain: GAGVSQTPSNKVTEKGKYVELRCDPISGHTALYWYRQSLGQGPEFLIYFQGTGAADDSGLPNDRFFAVRPEGSVSTLKIQRTERGDSAVYLCASSPTPDTEAFFGQGTRLTVV.

The V call is TRBV20-1, the J call TRBJ2-2, with D unclear. CDR1 DFQATT and CDR2 SNEGSKA come from the germline V gene (reference sequence). Trimming took 2 bases from V and 6 from J, leaving 4 bases between them. The CDR3 is made up of 11 amino acids. The CDR3: CSARRAGELFF. The DNA for the CDR3 is TGCAGTGCTAGAAGGGCCGGGGAGCTGTTTTTT.

In its sample, this clonotype was seen a few times. V and J are TRBV11-2 and TRBJ2-3; 8 bases line up with TRBD2. The CDR3 has 16 amino acids. With V trimmed by 4 bases and J by 1 base, 7 bases remained unmatched. Germline values: CDR1 SGHAT, CDR2 FQNNGV. CDR3: CASSSLHGGGTDTQYF. In DNA, the CDR3 is TGTGCCAGCAGCTCCCTCCACGGGGGGGGCACAGATACGCAGTATTTT.

About this clonotype itself: One base away lies a much larger clone, so this may be a sequencing read error. The conserved closing phenylalanine or tryptophan is absent in this CDR3, likely reflecting a read error. The V and J genes are TRBV4-1 and TRBJ2-7; 11 nucleotides match TRBD2. V was clipped by 2 bases and J by 6 bases; unmatched bases: 12. Germline CDR1 reads MGHRA; CDR2 reads YSYEKL. The CDR3 has 17 residues. CDR3 residues: CASSQNSGTSGSLEQYL. The CDR3 DNA sequence: TGCGCCAGCAGCCAAAACTCCGGGACTAGCGGATCCCTCGAGCAGTACCTC.

This clonotype was counted ten times or more. The J gene is TRBJ1-1, the V gene TRBV10-3, with 9 bases that match TRBD1. Looked up from germline, CDR1 is ENHRY and CDR2 is SYGVKD. After removal of 2 bases from V and 5 bases from J, the junction contained 6 bases not matched to a gene. The CDR3 sequence is 15 residues long. This chain's CDR3 is CAISEAGQGKTEAFF. CDR3 nucleotide sequence: TGTGCCATCAGTGAGGCGGGACAGGGTAAAACTGAAGCTTTCTTT.

The chain recombines TRBV19 with TRBJ2-3, with D possibly being TRBD1 (5 bases). The CDR3 totals 15 residues. The germline CDR1 and CDR2 sequences are LNHDA and SQIVND (reference sequence). Deletions cut 4 bases from V and 8 bases from J, with 19 bases between. The CDR3 loop is CASSTSARVSGTQYF. In DNA, the CDR3 is TGTGCCAGTAGTACTTCAGCCAGGGTCTCGGGTACGCAGTATTTT.

The chain joins TRBV2 to TRBJ2-7; 10 nucleotides agree with TRBD1. This CDR3 is 13 amino acids long. The germline CDR1 and CDR2 sequences are SNHLY and FYNNEI. The V gene end was trimmed by 6 bases and the J gene end by 5 bases; junction bases not matched to a gene: 4. The chain's CDR3 is CASRRQGADEQYF. CDR3 nucleotides: TGTGCCAGCAGAAGACAGGGGGCAGACGAGCAGTACTTC.

J is TRBJ1-2 and V is TRBV19; no reliable D call. Trimming cost V 10 bases and J 8 bases, with 14 bases left between them. The CDR3 covers 11 residues. Germline V gene data show CDR1 as LNHDA and CDR2 as SQIVND (reference sequence). Written as DNA, the CDR3 is TGTGCCACCAATGAAGCGGGGGGCTACACCTTC. Translation gives CATNEAGGYTF.